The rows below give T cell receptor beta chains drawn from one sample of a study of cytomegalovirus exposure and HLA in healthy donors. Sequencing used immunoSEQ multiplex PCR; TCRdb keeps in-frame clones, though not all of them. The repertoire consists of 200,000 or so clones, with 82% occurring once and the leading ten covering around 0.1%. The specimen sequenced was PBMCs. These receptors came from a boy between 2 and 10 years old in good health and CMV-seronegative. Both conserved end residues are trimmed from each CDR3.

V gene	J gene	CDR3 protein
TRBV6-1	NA	ASSGLAGGAYEQY
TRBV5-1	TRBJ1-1	ASSLAGQGKNTEAF
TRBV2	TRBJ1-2	ASILDSDYGYT
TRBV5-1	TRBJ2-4	ASSFSGMYIQY
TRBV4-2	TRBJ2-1	ASSQEYQGYNEQF
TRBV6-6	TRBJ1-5	ASTRDREPLRFQH
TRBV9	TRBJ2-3	ASSSNTAGTQY
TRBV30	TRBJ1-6	ALSIGGNSPLH
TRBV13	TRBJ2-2	ASSPRGGEAFTGELF
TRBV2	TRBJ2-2	ASKAGRGTGELF
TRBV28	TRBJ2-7	ASSSPGQGHEQY
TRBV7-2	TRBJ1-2	ASSDNPGGRGYT
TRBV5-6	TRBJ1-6	ASSSRGARYNSPLH
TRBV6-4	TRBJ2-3	ASSDVGGGTDTQY
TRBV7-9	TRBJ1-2	ASSLDGNYGYT
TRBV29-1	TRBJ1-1	SVGKAGGDTEAF
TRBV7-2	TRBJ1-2	ASSSGQKVGGYT
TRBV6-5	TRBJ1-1	AAGRRDTEAF
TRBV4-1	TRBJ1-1	ASSQVRGTEAF
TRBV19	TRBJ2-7	ASSPIPGGGVYEQY
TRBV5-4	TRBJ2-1	ASSLAGHYNEQF
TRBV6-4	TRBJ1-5	ASSSGKGGGNQPQH
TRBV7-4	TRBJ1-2	ASSLGTGQGHYGYT
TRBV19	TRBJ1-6	ASRQGNSPLH
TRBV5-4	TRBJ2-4	ASSLGGLAKNIQY
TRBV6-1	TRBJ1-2	ASSEFRLTGWNYGYT
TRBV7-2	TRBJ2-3	ASTLEGRAAQY
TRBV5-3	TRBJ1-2	ARTVAQGSKEWDGYT
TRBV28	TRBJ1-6	ASGLAGARNSPLH
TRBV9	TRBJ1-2	ASSVAAAPNYGYT
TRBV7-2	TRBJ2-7	ASSLIGIGVWEQY
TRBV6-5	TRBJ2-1	ASKTGPYNEQF
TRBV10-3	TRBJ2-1	AIMTDSGERYNEQF
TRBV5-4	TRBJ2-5	ASRPRLAGGEETQY
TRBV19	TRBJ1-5	ASGTRDSRNQPQH
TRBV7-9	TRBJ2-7	ASSLGGSEQY
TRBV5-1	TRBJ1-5	ASSFDAGREPQH
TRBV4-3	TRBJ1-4	ASSQVSRNEKLF